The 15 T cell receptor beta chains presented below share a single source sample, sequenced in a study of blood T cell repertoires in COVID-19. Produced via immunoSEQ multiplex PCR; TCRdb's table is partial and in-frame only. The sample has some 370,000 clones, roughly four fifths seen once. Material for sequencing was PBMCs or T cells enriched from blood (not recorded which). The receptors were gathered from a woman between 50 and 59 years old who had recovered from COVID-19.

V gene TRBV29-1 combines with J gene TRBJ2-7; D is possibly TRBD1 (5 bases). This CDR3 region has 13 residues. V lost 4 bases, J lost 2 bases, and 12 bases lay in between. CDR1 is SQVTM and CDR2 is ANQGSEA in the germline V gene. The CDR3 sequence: CSVVWQGTYEQYF. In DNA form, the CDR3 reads TGCAGCGTTGTCTGGCAGGGCACCTACGAGCAGTACTTC.

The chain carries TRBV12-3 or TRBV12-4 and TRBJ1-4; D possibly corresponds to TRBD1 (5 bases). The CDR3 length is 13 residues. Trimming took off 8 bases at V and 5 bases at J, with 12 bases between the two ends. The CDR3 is CASSWAGNEKLFF. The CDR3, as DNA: TGTGCCAGCTCGTGGGCAGGGAATGAAAAACTGTTTTTT.

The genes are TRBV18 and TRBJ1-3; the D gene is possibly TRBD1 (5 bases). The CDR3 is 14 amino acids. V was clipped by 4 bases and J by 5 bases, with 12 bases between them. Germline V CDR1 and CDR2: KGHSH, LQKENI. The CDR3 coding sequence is TGTGCCAGCTCACTCGGGACTAAGAGAAACACCATATATTTT. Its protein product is CASSLGTKRNTIYF.

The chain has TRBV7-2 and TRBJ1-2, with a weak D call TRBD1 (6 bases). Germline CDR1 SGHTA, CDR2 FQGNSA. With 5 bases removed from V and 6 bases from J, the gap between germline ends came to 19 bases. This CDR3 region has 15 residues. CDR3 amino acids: CASSPIANRANGYTF. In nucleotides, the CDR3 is TGTGCCAGCAGCCCAATCGCAAACAGGGCGAATGGCTACACCTTC.

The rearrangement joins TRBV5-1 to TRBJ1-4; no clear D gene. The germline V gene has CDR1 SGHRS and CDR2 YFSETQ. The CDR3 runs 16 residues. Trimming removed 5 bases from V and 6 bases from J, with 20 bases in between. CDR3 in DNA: TGCGCCAGCAGAAAGAGAAACGAGCCCTACGATGAAAAACTGTTTTTT. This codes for CASRKRNEPYDEKLFF.

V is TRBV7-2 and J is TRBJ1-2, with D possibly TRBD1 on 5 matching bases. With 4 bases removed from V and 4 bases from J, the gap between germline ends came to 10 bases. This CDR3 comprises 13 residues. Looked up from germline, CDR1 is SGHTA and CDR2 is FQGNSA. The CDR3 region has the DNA TGTGCCAGCAGCTACAGGCCTGCCTATGGCTACACCTTC. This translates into CASSYRPAYGYTF.

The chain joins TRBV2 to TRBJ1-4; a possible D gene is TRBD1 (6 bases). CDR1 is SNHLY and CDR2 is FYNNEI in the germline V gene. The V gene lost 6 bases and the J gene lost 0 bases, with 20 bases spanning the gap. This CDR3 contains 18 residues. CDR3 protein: CASRIPWDTSATNEKLFF. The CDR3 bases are TGTGCCAGCAGAATCCCCTGGGACACCAGTGCAACTAATGAAAAACTGTTTTTT.

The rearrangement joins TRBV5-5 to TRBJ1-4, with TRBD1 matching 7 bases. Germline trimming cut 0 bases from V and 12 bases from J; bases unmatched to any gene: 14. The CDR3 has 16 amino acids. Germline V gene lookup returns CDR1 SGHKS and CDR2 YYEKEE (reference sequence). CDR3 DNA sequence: TGTGCCAGCAGCTTGGACCGGACAGGAGGTAATGAGGAACTGTTTTTT. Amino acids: CASSLDRTGGNEELFF.

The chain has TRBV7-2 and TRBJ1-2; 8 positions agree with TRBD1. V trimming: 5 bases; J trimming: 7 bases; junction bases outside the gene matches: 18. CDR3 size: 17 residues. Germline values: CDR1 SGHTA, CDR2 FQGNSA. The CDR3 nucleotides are TGTGCCAGCAGCCCTGAGGGTCCAGGGGGCTCCCTTGGTGGCTACACCTTC. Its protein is CASSPEGPGGSLGGYTF.

The CDR3 reads CASSQDGTGFGNTIYF. Here the CDR3 DNA reads TGCGCCAGCAGCCAAGATGGGACAGGATTTGGAAACACCATATATTTT. This sequence joins TRBV4-1 and TRBJ1-3; 8 positions match TRBD1. With 0 bases clipped from V and 3 bases from J, the junction kept 4 bases outside the gene matches. From germline, CDR1 is MGHRA and CDR2 YSYEKL. This CDR3 spans 16 amino acids.

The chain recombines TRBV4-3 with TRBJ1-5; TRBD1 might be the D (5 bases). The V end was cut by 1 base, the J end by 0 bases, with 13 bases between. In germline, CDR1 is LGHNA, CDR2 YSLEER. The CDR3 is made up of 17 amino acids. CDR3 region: CASSQADIRYSNQPQHF. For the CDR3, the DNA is TGCGCCAGCAGCCAAGCGGACATTCGCTATAGCAATCAGCCCCAGCATTTT.

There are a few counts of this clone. The CDR3 loop is CASSPQNFGTGISANYGYTF. The CDR3 bases are TGTGCCAGCAGTCCTCAGAATTTTGGGACAGGAATTTCTGCTAACTATGGCTACACCTTC. The chain uses TRBV2 and TRBJ1-2; 8 bases align to TRBD1. Germline CDR1 SNHLY, CDR2 FYNNEI. The length of the CDR3 is 20 residues. Trimming cost V 5 bases and J 0 bases; bases outside gene matches: 20. The entire variable domain, with the rest obtained from reference TRBV2 and TRBJ1-2, is as follows: EPEVTQTPSHQVTQMGQEVILRCVPISNHLYFYWYRQILGQKVEFLVSFYNNEISEKSEIFDDQFSVERPDGSNFTLKIRSTKLEDSAMYFCASSPQNFGTGISANYGYTFGSGTRLTVV.

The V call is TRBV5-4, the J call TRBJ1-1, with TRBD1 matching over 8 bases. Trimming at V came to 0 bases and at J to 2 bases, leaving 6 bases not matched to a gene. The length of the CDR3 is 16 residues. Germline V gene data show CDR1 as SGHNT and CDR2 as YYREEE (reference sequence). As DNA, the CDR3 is TGTGCCAGCAGCTTGGGGACAGGGATCGGTAACACTGAAGCTTTCTTT. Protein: CASSLGTGIGNTEAFF.

CDR3 amino acids: CASSSSRTSGSHEQYF. The CDR3, as DNA: TGTGCCAGCAGTTCGTCCCGGACTAGCGGGAGCCACGAGCAGTACTTC. This sequence joins TRBV6-5 and TRBJ2-7; 13 bases are shared with TRBD2. Trimming took 4 bases from V and 5 from J; bases not matched to a gene: 8. CDR1 and CDR2 (germline): MNHEY, SVGAGI. This CDR3 is 16 amino acids long.

The CDR3, as DNA: TGTGCCAGCACCCCGACTAGCGGGAGCTCCTACAATGAGCAGTTCTTC. Its translation: CASTPTSGSSYNEQFF. V is TRBV11-2 and J is TRBJ2-1; 12 bases map to TRBD2. V lost 7 bases and J lost 0; bases outside the gene matches: 4. The CDR3 has 16 amino acids. Looked up from germline, CDR1 is SGHAT and CDR2 is FQNNGV.